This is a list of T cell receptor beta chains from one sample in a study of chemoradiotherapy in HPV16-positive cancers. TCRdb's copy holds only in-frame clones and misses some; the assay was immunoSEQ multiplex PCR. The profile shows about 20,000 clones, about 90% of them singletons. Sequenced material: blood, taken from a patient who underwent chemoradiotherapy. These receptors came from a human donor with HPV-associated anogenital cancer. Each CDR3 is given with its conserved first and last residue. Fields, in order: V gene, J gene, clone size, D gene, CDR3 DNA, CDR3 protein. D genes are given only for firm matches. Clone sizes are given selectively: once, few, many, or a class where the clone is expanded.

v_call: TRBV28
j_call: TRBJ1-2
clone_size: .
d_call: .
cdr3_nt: TGTGCCAGCAGCCGCGACAGCTATGGCTACACCTTC
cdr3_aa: CASSRDSYGYTF

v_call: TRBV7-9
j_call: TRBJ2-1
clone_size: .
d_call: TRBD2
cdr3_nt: TGTGCCAGCAGCGTGACTAGCGCCTACAATGAGCAGTTCTTC
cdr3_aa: CASSVTSAYNEQFF

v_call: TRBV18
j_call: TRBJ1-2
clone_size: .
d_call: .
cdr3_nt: TGTGCCAGCTCACCCTTGGACGCAAATGGCTACACCTTC
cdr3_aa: CASSPLDANGYTF

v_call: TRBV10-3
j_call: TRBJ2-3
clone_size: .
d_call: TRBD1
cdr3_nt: TGTGCCATCAGTGAGGGCGGTCGGACAGGGGGTACAGATACGCAGTATTTT
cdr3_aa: CAISEGGRTGGTDTQYF

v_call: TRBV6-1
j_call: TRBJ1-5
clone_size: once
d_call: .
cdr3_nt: TGTGCCAGCAGTGATGAGTCGAGGACCCAGCATTTT
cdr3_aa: CASSDESRTQHF

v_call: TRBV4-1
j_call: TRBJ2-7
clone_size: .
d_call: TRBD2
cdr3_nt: TGCGCCAGCAGCCCCCTTACTAGCGGGAGGGCCTACGAGCAGTACTTC
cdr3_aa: CASSPLTSGRAYEQYF

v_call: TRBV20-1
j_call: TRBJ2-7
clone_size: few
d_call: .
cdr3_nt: TGCAGTGCTTCTAACTACGAGCAGTACTTC
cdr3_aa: CSASNYEQYF

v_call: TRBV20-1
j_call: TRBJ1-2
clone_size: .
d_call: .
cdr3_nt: TGCAGTGCTACCGACGACTATGGCTACACCTTC
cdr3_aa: CSATDDYGYTF

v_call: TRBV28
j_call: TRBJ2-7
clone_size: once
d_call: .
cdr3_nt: TGTGCCAGCAGTTCCCCACTTACCTACGAGCAGTACTTC
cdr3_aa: CASSSPLTYEQYF

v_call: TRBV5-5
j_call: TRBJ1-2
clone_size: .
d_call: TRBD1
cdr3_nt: TGTGCCAGCAGCTTGCCCGGGGACAGTCTGGGCTACACCTTC
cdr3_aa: CASSLPGDSLGYTF

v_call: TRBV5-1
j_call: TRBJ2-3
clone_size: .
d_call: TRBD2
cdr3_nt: TGCGCCAGCAGCTTAGGGGGAAAAGCGGGAGTTGATACGCAGTATTTT
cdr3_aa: CASSLGGKAGVDTQYF

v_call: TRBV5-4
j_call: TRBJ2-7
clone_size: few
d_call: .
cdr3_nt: TGTGCCAGCAGCTTAGCCCACTCCTACGAGCAGTACTTC
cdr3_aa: CASSLAHSYEQYF

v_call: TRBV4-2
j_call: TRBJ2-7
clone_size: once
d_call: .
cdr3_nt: TGTGCCAGCAGCCAAGAACACGGGAGCCCCTACGAGCAGTACTTC
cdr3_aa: CASSQEHGSPYEQYF

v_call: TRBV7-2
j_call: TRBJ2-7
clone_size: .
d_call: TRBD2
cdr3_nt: TGTGCCAGCAGCCAAGGGGCGGGAGTTCAATCAAGGGAGCAGTACTTC
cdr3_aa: CASSQGAGVQSREQYF

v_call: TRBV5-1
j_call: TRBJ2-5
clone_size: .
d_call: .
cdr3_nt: TGCGCCAGCAGCTTGGAGGGAAATGGAGAGACCCAGTACTTC
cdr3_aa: CASSLEGNGETQYF